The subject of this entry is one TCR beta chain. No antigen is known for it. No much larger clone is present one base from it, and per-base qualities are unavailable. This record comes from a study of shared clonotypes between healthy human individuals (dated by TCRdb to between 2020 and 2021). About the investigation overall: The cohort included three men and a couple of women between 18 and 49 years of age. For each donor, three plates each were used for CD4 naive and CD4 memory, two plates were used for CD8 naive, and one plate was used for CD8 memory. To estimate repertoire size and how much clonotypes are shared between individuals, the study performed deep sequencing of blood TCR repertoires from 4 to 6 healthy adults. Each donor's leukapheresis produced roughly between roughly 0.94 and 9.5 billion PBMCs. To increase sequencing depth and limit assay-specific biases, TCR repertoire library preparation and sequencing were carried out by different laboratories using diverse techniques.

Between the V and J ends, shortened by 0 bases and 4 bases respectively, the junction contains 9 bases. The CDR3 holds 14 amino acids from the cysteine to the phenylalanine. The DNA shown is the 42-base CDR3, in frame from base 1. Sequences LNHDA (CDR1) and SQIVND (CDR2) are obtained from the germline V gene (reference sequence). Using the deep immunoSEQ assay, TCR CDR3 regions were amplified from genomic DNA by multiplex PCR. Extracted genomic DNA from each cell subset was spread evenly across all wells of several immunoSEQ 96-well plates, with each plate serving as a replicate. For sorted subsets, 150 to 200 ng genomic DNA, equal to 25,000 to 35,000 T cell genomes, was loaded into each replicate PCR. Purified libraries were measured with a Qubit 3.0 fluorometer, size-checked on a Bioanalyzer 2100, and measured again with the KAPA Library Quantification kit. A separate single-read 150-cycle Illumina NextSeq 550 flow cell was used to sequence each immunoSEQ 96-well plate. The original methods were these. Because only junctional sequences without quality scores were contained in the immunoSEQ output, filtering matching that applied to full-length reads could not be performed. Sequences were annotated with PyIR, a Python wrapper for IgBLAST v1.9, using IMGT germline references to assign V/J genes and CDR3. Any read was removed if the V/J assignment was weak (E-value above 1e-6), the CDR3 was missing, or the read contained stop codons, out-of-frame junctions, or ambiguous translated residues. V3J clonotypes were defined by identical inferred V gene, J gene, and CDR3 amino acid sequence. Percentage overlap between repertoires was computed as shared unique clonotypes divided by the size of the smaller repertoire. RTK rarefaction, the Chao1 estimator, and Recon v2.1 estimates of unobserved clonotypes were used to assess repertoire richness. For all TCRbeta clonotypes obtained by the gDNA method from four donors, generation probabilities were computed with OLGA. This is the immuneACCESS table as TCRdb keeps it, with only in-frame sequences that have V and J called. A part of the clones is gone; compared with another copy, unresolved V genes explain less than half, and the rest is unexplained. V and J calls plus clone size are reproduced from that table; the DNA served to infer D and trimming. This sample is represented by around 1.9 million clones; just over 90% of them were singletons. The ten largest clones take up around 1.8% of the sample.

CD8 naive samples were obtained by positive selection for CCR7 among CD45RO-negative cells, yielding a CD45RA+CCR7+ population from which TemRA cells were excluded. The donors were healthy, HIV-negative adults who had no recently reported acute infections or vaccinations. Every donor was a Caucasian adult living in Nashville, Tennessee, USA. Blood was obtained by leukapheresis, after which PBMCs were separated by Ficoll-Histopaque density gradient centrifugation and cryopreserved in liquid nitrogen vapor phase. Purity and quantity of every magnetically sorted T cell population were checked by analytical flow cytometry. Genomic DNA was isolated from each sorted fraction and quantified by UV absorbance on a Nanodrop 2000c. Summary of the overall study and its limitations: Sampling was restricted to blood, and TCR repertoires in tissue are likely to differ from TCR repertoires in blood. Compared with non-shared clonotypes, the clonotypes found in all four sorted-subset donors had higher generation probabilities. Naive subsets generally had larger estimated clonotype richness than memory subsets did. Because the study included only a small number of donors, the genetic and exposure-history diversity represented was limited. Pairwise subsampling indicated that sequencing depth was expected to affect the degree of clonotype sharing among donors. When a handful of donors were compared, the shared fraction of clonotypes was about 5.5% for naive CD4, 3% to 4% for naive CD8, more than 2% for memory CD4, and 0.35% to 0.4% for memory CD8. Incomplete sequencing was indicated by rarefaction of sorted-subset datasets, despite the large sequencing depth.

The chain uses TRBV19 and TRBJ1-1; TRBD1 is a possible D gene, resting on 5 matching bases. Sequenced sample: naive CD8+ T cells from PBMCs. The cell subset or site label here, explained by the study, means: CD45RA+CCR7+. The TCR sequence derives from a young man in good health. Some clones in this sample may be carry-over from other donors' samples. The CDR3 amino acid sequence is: CASSIELGATEAFF. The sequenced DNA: TGTGCCAGTAGTATAGAATTAGGGGCCACTGAAGCTTTCTTT.